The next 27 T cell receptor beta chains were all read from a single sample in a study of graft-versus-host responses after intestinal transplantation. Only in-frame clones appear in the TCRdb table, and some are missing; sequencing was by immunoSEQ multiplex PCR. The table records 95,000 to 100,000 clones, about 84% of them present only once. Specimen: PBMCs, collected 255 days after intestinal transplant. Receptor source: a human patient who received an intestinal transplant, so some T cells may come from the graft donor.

DNA of the CDR3: TGTGCCAGCAGAGCAGGGGGCGGGGAGACCCAGTACTTC. Its protein product is CASRAGGGETQYF. The gene calls are TRBV11-2 and TRBJ2-5; 8 bases map to TRBD1. V lost 6 bases, J lost 5 bases, and 5 bases stayed unmatched. Looked up from germline, CDR1 is SGHAT and CDR2 is FQNNGV. This CDR3 is 13 amino acids long.

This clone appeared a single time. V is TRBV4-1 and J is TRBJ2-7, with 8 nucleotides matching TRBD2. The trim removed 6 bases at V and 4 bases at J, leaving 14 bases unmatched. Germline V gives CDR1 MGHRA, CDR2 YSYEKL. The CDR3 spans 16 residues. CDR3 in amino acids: CASSRAPTSGAYEQYF. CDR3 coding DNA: TGCGCCAGCAGTCGCGCCCCCACTAGCGGAGCTTACGAGCAGTACTTC.

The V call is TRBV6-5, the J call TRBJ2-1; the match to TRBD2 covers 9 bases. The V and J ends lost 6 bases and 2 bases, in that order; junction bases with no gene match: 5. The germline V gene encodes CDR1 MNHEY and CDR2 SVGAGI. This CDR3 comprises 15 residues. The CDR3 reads CASSRAGGTYNEQFF. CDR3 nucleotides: TGTGCCAGCAGCCGAGCGGGAGGTACCTACAATGAGCAGTTCTTC.

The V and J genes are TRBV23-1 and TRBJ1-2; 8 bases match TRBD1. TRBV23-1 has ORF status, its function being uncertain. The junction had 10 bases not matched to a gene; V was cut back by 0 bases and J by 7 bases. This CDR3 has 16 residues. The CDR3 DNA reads TGCGCCAGCAGTCAATCGAGAAGCCAGGGGGCTGGTGGCTACACCTTC. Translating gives CASSQSRSQGAGGYTF.

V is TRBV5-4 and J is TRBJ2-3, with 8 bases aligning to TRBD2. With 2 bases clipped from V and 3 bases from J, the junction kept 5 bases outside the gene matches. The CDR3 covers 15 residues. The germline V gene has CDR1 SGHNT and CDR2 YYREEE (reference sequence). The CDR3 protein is CASSLSGGGTDTQYF. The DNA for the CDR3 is TGTGCCAGCAGCTTAAGCGGGGGCGGTACAGATACGCAGTATTTT.

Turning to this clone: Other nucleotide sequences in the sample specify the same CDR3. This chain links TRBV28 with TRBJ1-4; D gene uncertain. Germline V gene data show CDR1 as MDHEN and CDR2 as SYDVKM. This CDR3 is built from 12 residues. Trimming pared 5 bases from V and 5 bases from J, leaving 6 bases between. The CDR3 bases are TGTGCCAGCAGTCCCCTCAATGAAAAACTGTTTTTT. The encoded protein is CASSPLNEKLFF. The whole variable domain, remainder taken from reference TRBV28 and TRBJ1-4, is DVKVTQSSRYLVKRTGEKVFLECVQDMDHENMFWYRQDPGLGLRLIYFSYDVKMKEKGDIPEGYSVSREKKERFSLILESASTNQTSMYLCASSPLNEKLFFGSGTQLSVL.

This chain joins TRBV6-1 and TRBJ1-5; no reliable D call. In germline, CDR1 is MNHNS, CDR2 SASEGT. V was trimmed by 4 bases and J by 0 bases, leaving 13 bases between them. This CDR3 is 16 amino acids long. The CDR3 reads CASSGRGSNSNQPQHF. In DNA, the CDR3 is TGTGCCAGCAGTGGGAGAGGGTCTAATAGCAATCAGCCCCAGCATTTT.

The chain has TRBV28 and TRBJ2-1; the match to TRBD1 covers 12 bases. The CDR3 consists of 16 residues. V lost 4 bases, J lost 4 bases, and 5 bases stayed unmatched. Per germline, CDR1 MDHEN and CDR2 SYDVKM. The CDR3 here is CASSSPGQGAYNEQFF. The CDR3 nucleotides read TGTGCCAGCAGTTCTCCGGGACAGGGGGCTTACAATGAGCAGTTCTTC.

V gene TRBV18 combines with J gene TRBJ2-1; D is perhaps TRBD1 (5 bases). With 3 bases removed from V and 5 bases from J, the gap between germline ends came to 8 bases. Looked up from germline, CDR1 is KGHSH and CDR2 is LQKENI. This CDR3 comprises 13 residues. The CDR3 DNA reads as TGTGCCAGCTCACCCCGACAGAACAATGAGCAGTTCTTC. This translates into CASSPRQNNEQFF.

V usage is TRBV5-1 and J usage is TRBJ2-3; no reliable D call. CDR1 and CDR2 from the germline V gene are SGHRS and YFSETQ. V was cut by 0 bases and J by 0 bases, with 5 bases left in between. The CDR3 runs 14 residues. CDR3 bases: TGCGCCAGCAGCTTGGAAGGGAGCACAGATACGCAGTATTTT. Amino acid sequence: CASSLEGSTDTQYF.

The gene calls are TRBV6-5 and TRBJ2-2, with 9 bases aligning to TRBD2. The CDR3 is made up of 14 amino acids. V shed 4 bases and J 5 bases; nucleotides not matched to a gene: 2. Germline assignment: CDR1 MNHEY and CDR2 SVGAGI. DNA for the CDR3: TGTGCCAGCAGTTTGCTAGCGGGAACCGGGGAGCTGTTTTTT. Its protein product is CASSLLAGTGELFF.

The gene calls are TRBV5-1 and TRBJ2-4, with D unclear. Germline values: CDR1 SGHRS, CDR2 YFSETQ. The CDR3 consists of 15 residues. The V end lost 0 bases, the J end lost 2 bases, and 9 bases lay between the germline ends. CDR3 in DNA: TGCGCCAGCAGCTTGGCCAGGCCCCCCAAAAACATTCAGTACTTC. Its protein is CASSLARPPKNIQYF.

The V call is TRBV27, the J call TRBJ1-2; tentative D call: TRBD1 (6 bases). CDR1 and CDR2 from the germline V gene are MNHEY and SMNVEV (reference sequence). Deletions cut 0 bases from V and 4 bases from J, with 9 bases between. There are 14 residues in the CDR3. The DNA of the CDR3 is TGTGCCAGCAGTTTATCTGGGACAACCTATGGCTACACCTTC. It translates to CASSLSGTTYGYTF.

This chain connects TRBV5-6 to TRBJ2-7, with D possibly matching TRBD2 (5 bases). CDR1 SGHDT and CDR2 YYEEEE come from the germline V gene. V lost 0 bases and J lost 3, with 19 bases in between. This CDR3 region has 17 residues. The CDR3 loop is CASSLDGRRGSSYEQYF. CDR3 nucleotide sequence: TGTGCCAGCAGCTTGGATGGCAGGCGAGGGAGCAGCTACGAGCAGTACTTC.

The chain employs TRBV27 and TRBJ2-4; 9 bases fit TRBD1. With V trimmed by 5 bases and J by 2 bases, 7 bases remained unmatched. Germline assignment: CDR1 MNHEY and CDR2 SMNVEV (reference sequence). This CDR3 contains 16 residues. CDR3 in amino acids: CASSPTGGWPKNIQYF. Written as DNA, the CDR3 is TGTGCCAGCAGTCCCACAGGGGGCTGGCCCAAAAACATTCAGTACTTC.

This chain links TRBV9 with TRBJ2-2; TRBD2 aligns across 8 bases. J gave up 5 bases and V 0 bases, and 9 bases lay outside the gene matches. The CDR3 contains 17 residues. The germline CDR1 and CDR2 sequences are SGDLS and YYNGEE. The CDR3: CASSVASREGRTGELFF. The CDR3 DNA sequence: TGTGCCAGCAGCGTAGCTTCACGGGAGGGCCGTACCGGGGAGCTGTTTTTT.

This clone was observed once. CDR3 residues: CASSLTAGVANTIYF. Here the CDR3 DNA reads TGTGCCAGCAGCTTAACGGCAGGGGTAGCGAACACCATATATTTT. The chain links TRBV7-9 to TRBJ1-3; the D gene is possibly TRBD1 (6 bases). The CDR3 runs to 15 residues. V lost 2 bases to trimming and J lost 7 bases, with 15 bases between them. Germline V CDR1 and CDR2: SEHNR, FQNEAQ (reference sequence).

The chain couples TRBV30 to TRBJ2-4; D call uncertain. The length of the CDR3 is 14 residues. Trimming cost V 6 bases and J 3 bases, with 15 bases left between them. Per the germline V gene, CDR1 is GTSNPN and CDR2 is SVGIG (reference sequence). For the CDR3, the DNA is TGTGCCTGCGAATGGCGGAATGACAAAAACATTCAGTACTTC. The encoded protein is CACEWRNDKNIQYF.

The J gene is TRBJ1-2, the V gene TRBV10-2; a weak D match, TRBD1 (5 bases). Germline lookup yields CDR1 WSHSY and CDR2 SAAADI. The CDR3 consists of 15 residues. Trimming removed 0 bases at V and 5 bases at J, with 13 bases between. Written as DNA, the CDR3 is TGCGCCAGCAGTGAGTCTCGGGGGGATTGGTATGGCTACACCTTC. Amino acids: CASSESRGDWYGYTF.

The CDR3 here is CASSQADRNYNEQFF. Written as DNA, the CDR3 is TGTGCCAGCAGCCAAGCCGACAGAAACTACAATGAGCAGTTCTTC. This chain uses TRBV4-2 with TRBJ2-1; D perhaps matches TRBD1 (5 bases). CDR1 LGHNA and CDR2 YNFKEQ come from the germline V gene. The CDR3 is made up of 15 amino acids. V lost 1 base and J 3 bases, leaving 10 bases between the germline ends.

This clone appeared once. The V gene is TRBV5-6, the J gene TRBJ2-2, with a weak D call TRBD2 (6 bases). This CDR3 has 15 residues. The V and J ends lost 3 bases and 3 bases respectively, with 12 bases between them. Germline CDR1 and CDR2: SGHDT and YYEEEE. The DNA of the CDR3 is TGTGCCAGCAGCTCGGTGGAGGGCGACACCGGGGAGCTGTTTTTT. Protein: CASSSVEGDTGELFF.

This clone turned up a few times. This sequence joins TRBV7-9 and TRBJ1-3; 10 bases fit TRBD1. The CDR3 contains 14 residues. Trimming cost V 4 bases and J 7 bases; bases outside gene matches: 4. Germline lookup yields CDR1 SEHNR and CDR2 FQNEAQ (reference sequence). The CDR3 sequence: CASSSRTGGNTIYF. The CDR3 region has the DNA TGTGCCAGCAGCTCCCGGACAGGGGGGAACACCATATATTTT.

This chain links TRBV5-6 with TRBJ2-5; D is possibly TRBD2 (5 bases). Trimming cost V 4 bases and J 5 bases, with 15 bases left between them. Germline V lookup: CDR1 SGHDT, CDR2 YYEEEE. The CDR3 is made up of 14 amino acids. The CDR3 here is CASSLIGGGETQYF. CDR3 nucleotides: TGTGCCAGCAGCCTCATCGGTGGAGGCGAGACCCAGTACTTC.

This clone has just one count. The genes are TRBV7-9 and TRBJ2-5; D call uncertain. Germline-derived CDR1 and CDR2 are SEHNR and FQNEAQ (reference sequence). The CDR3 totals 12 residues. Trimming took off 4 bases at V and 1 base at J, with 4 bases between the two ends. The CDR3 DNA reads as TGTGCCAGCAGCTCAACCCAAGAGACCCAGTACTTC. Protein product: CASSSTQETQYF.

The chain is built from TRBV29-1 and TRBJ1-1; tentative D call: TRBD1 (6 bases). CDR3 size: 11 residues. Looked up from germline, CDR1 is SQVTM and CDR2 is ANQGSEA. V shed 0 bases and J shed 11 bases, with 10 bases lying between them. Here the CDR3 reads CSVEEGGGAFF. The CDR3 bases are TGCAGCGTTGAAGAAGGGGGTGGGGCTTTCTTT. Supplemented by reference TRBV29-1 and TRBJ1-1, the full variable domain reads SAVISQKPSRDICQRGTSLTIQCQVDSQVTMMFWYRQQPGQSLTLIATANQGSEATYESGFVIDKFPISRPNLTFSTLTVSNMSPEDSSIYLCSVEEGGGAFFGQGTRLTVV.

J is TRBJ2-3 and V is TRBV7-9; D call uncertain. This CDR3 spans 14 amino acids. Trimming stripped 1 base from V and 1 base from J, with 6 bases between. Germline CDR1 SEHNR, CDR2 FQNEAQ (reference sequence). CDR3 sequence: CASSLGARTDTQYF. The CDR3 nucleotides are TGTGCCAGCAGCTTAGGCGCGCGCACAGATACGCAGTATTTT.

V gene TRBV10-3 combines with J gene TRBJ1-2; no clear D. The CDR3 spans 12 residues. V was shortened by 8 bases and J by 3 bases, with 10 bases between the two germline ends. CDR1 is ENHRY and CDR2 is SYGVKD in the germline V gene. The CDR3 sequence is CAIYARHYGYTF. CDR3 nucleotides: TGTGCCATCTACGCCAGACACTATGGCTACACCTTC.